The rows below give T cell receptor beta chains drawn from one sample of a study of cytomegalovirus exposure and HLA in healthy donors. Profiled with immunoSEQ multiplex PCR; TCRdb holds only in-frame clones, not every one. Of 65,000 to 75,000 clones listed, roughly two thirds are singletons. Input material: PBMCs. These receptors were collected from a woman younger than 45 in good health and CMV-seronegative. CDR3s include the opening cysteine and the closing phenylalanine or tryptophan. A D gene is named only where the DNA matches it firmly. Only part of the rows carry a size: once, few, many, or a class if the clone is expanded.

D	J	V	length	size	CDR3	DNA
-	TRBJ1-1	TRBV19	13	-	CASAFWGNTEAFF	TGTGCCAGTGCCTTTTGGGGCAACACTGAAGCTTTCTTT
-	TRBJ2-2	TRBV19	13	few	CASSIGLSGELFF	TGTGCCAGTAGTATAGGTCTTTCCGGGGAGCTGTTTTTT
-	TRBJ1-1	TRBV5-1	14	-	CASTPTTGNTEAFF	TGCGCCAGCACCCCGACCACAGGGAACACTGAAGCTTTCTTT
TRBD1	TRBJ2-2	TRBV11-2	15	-	CASSLGTGWTGELFF	TGTGCCAGCAGCTTGGGGACAGGGTGGACCGGGGAGCTGTTTTTT
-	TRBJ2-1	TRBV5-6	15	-	CASILLSGSYNEQFF	TGTGCCAGCATCTTGTTGTCAGGCTCCTACAATGAGCAGTTCTTC
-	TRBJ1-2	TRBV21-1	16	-	CASSKEAAENNYGYTF	TGTGCCAGCAGCAAAGAGGCGGCAGAGAATAACTATGGCTACACCTTC
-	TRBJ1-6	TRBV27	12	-	CASSRVNSPLHF	TGTGCCAGCAGCCGCGTCAATTCACCCCTCCACTTT
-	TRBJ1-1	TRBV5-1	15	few	CASSKQGSRNTEAFF	TGCGCCAGCAGCAAACAGGGATCCCGGAACACTGAAGCTTTCTTT
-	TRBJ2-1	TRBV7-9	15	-	CASSPRSLGGAEQFF	TGTGCCAGCAGCCCCCGATCGTTGGGCGGGGCTGAGCAGTTCTTC
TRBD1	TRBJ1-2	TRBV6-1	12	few	CASSRDSYGYTF	TGTGCCAGCAGCCGGGACAGCTATGGCTACACCTTC
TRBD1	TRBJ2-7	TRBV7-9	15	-	CASSFGTGGSYEQYF	TGTGCCAGCAGCTTCGGGACAGGGGGATCCTACGAGCAGTACTTC
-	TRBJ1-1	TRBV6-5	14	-	CASSPGKWDTEAFF	TGTGCCAGCAGTCCAGGGAAGTGGGACACTGAAGCTTTCTTT
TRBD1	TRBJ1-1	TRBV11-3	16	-	CASSRGQGSRTTEAFF	TGTGCCAGCAGCCGGGGACAGGGCTCCCGGACCACTGAAGCTTTCTTT
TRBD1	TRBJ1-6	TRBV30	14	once	CAWNRGPRNSPLHF	TGTGCCTGGAACAGGGGCCCCAGGAATTCACCCCTCCACTTT
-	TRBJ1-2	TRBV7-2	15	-	CASSPPRGEYYGYTF	TGTGCCAGCAGCCCCCCCAGGGGAGAATACTATGGCTACACCTTC
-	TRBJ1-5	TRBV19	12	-	CASTQGDQPQHF	TGTGCCAGTACCCAAGGGGATCAGCCCCAGCATTTT
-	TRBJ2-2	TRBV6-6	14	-	CASSFGPRAGELFF	TGTGCCAGCAGTTTTGGACCGAGGGCCGGGGAGCTGTTTTTT
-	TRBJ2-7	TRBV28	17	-	CASSLGSPGGSLYEQYF	TGTGCCAGCAGTTTAGGGTCTCCGGGTGGCAGCCTCTACGAGCAGTACTTC
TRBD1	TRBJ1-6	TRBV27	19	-	CASSLTRQGVRNNGSPLHF	TGTGCCAGCAGTTTAACGAGGCAGGGGGTTAGGAATAATGGTTCACCCCTCCACTTT
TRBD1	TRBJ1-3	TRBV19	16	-	CASSIQPGGPGNTIYF	TGTGCCAGTAGTATCCAACCAGGGGGACCTGGAAACACCATATATTTT
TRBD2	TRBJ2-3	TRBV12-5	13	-	CASGSSGGGTQYF	TGTGCTAGTGGATCTAGCGGGGGGGGTACGCAGTATTTT
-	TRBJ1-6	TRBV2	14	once	CASGGLARDSPLHF	TGTGCCAGCGGGGGACTGGCCCGGGATTCACCCCTCCACTTT
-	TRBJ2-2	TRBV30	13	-	CARGGAPTGELFF	TGTGCCCGGGGAGGCGCCCCGACCGGGGAGCTGTTTTTT
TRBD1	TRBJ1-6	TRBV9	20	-	CASSASGTGLRSSYNSPLHF	TGTGCCAGCAGCGCCTCCGGGACAGGGCTCCGGAGCTCCTATAATTCACCCCTCCACTTT
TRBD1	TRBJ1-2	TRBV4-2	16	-	CASSQDPYRDSYGYTF	TGTGCCAGCAGCCAAGATCCCTACCGGGACAGCTATGGCTACACCTTC
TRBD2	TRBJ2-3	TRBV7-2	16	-	CASSLTSGNPTDTQYF	TGTGCCAGCAGCTTGACTAGCGGGAATCCCACAGATACGCAGTATTTT
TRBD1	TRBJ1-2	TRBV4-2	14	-	CASSPGQIFYGYTF	TGTGCCAGCAGCCCGGGACAGATTTTCTATGGCTACACCTTC
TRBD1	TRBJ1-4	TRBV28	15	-	CASTPVDRGNEKLFF	TGTGCCAGCACCCCCGTCGACAGGGGGAATGAAAAACTGTTTTTT
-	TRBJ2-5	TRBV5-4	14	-	CASSFGGLQETQYF	TGTGCCAGCAGCTTTGGCGGGCTACAAGAGACCCAGTACTTC
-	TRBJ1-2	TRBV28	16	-	CASRSGGGWFIYGYTF	TGTGCCAGCAGGTCCGGGGGGGGCTGGTTTATCTATGGCTACACCTTC
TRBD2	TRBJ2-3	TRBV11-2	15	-	CASSRSGGGTDTQYF	TGTGCCAGCAGCCGAAGCGGGGGGGGTACAGATACGCAGTATTTT
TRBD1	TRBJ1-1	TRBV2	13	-	CAYRDRVNTEAFF	TGTGCCTACCGGGACAGGGTCAACACTGAAGCTTTCTTT
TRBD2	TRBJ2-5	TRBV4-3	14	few	CASSQAGGGETQYF	TGCGCCAGCAGCCAAGCGGGGGGGGGAGAGACCCAGTACTTC
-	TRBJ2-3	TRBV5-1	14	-	CASSLGGHQDTQYF	TGCGCCAGCAGCTTGGGGGGGCATCAAGATACGCAGTATTTT
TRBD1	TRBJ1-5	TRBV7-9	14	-	CASSRTGSNQPQHF	TGTGCCAGCAGCAGGACAGGGAGCAATCAGCCCCAGCATTTT